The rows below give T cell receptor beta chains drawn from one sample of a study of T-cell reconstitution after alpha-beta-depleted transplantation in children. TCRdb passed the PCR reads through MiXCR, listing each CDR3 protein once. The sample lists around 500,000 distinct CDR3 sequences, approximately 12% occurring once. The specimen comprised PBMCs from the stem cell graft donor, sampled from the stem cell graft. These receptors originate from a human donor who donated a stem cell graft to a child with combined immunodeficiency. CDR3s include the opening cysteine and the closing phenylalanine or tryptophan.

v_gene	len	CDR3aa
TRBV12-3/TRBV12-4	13	CASSLTRQGEAFF
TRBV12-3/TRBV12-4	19	CASSRRTSGRGQKGYEQYF
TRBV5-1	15	CASSSTGEGGTEAFF
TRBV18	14	CASSPGQGINEQFF
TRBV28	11	CASGDGYEQYF
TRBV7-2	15	CASSLDGGSNYGYTF
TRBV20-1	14	CSARTSGGFYEQYF
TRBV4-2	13	CASSETGEEKLFF
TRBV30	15	CAWTPSGSDSFSRFF
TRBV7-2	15	CASTQPGQPGETQYF
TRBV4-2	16	CANSQGHGGSQETQYF
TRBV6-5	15	CASSYSSVSYNEQFF
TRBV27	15	CASTPGGTTANIQYF